The subject of this entry is one T cell receptor (beta chain). Its matching antigen is unknown. The length of the CDR3 is 15 residues. V shed 4 bases and J shed 1 base, with 13 bases lying between them. The V gene's germline CDR1 is DFQATT and CDR2 SNEGSKA (reference sequence). The use of a sample-barcoded 5' primer and a J-beta primer mix characterized a second PCR of about 6 to 12 cycles. From the 5' RACE reads, TCRdb called clonotypes with MiXCR, one entry per CDR3 protein. The sample lists just over 1 million distinct CDR3 sequences; 45% were seen once. The sample comes from a study of blood T cells in healthy people across ages. Whole-study results and caveats: In long-lived donors, naive CD4+ cell counts and diversity exceeded those of aged donors. Age showed a roughly linear inverse relationship with TCR beta diversity per million T cells.

Total RNA, at least 5 micrograms per sample, was extracted from PBMCs. The chain joins TRBV20-1 to TRBJ2-2; D gene unclear. Sequences were obtained from blood. The TCR was taken from a woman aged 55-70 years in good health. CDR3 residues: CSATSFQRNTGELFF. In DNA form, the CDR3 reads TGCAGTGCTACCAGTTTTCAAAGGAACACCGGGGAGCTGTTTTTT.